The 6 T cell receptor beta chains below come from one sample, sequenced in a study of shared clonotypes between healthy human individuals. Method: immunoSEQ multiplex PCR; TCRdb's copy keeps in-frame clones and lacks some. The repertoire holds a few million clones, with approximately 93% as singletons. Source material: naive CD4+ T cells from PBMCs. The subset: CD45RA+ positively selected. The receptors were sampled from a man between 18 and 35 years old in good health. Some clones in this sample may be carry-over from other donors' samples.

The chain links TRBV30 to TRBJ1-2, with 9 bases that match TRBD1. Per the germline V gene, CDR1 is GTSNPN and CDR2 is SVGIG (reference sequence). The CDR3 runs 15 residues. Trimming removed 0 bases from V and 8 bases from J; junction bases left unmatched: 10. The CDR3 sequence is CAWSVVGQGVLGYTF. In DNA form, the CDR3 reads TGTGCCTGGAGTGTAGTGGGACAGGGCGTTTTAGGCTACACCTTC.

V gene TRBV6-6 combines with J gene TRBJ1-5; D perhaps matches TRBD1 (6 bases). V was clipped by 5 bases and J by 0 bases, with 11 bases between them. The CDR3 has 15 residues. The germline V gene has CDR1 MNHNY and CDR2 SVGAGI (reference sequence). DNA of the CDR3: TGTGCCAGCAGTGGCCCGACAGGTAGCAATCAGCCCCAGCATTTT. Protein product: CASSGPTGSNQPQHF.

On this clone: The same CDR3 arises from other DNA sequences in this sample as well. The J gene is TRBJ2-5, the V gene TRBV18; D gene unclear. CDR1 KGHSH and CDR2 LQKENI come from the germline V gene. The V gene lost 3 bases and the J gene lost 1 base, with 6 bases spanning the gap. This CDR3 comprises 13 residues. CDR3 sequence: CASSPTGQETQYF. The CDR3 bases are TGTGCCAGCTCACCGACGGGCCAAGAGACCCAGTACTTC.

V is TRBV28 and J is TRBJ2-3, with D tentatively TRBD2 (5 bases). Deletions cut 6 bases from V and 4 bases from J, with 17 bases between. The germline CDR1 and CDR2 sequences are MDHEN and SYDVKM. This CDR3 has 15 residues. DNA of the CDR3: TGTGCCAGCAGCCAGTCGAGGGAGCAGGCAGATACGCAGTATTTT. Encoded protein: CASSQSREQADTQYF.

The genes are TRBV28 and TRBJ2-7; tentative D call: TRBD1 (7 bases). The germline V gene encodes CDR1 MDHEN and CDR2 SYDVKM. V dropped 5 bases and J dropped 3 bases, with 11 bases sitting between them. CDR3 length: 13 amino acids. The CDR3 region has the DNA TGTGCCAGCAGTCCAGGGGGGTTCTACGAGCAGTACTTC. Translation: CASSPGGFYEQYF.

The J gene is TRBJ2-1, the V gene TRBV9; 10 bases are shared with TRBD1. The CDR3 loop spans 15 amino acids. The ends lost 4 bases at V and 5 bases at J; junction bases unmatched: 6. The V gene's germline CDR1 is SGDLS and CDR2 YYNGEE. The CDR3 sequence is CASSPGQGGNNEQFF. Here the CDR3 DNA reads TGTGCCAGCAGCCCCGGACAGGGGGGCAACAATGAGCAGTTCTTC.